The 25 T cell receptor beta chains in this list originate from one sample, sequenced in a study of glioma-infiltrating T cells. Using RNA template, CDR3s of TCR alpha and beta were amplified with iRepertoire arm-PCR. TCRdb reanalysed the multiplex PCR reads using MiXCR and keeps one entry per CDR3 protein. The data contain 150,000 to 200,000 distinct CDR3 sequences, over 25% of them seen just once; the ten biggest clones take up 20% to 25%. Material: glioma tissue, nonneoplastic brain tissue, or PBMCs (not recorded which). The receptors were sampled from a human donor with low-grade glioma or glioblastoma, undergoing nonglioma brain surgery, or in good health (not recorded which).

About this clonotype: A read error is possible here, since a much larger clone lies one base away. This chain connects TRBV20-1 to TRBJ2-5; perhaps TRBD2 as D (6 bases). Germline-derived CDR1 and CDR2 are DFQATT and SNEGSKA (reference sequence). Trimming took 6 bases from V and 9 from J, leaving 17 bases between them. The CDR3 totals 12 residues. The CDR3 bases are TGCAGTGCGGGCGAGATTAGGGAGGCCCAGTACTTC. Encoded protein: CSAGEIREAQYF.

This clonotype was counted many times. The V and J genes are TRBV28 and TRBJ2-7, with 11 bases fitting TRBD2. CDR1 MDHEN and CDR2 SYDVKM come from the germline V gene. V gave up 1 base and J gave up 6 bases; unmatched junction bases: 5. CDR3 length: 15 residues. CDR3 sequence: CASSLSRLAGTEQYF. For the CDR3, the DNA is TGTGCCAGCAGTTTATCCCGACTAGCGGGAACCGAGCAGTACTTC.

This clonotype was seen ten or more times. This rearrangement joins TRBV6-1 to TRBJ2-3; TRBD1 matches at 10 bases. The CDR3 has 15 amino acids. The V gene end was trimmed by 5 bases and the J gene end by 4 bases; junction bases not matched to a gene: 6. Germline V gene lookup returns CDR1 MNHNS and CDR2 SASEGT. CDR3 sequence: CASSLVGQGADTQYF. For the CDR3, the DNA is TGTGCCAGCAGTCTCGTCGGACAGGGGGCAGATACGCAGTATTTT.

As concerns this clonotype: A much larger clone differs by one base, so this may be a read error. The chain recombines TRBV19 with TRBJ2-7; TRBD2 agrees at 10 bases. The CDR3 extends over 14 amino acids. Germline assignment: CDR1 LNHDA and CDR2 SQIVND (reference sequence). In nucleotides, the CDR3 is TGTGCCGGTAGTTTCGGACTAGCGGCCTACGAGCAGTACTTC. Translating it yields CAGSFGLAAYEQYF.

V and J are TRBV28 and TRBJ2-7; D may correspond to TRBD1 or TRBD2 (5 bases each). Germline CDR1 and CDR2: MDHEN and SYDVKM. CDR3 length: 15 amino acids. V lost 6 bases to trimming and J lost 2 bases, with 17 bases between them. The CDR3 DNA reads as TGTGCCAGCAGCCGGGGCGGCATGGCCACCTACGAGCAGTACTTC. Translation gives CASSRGGMATYEQYF.

This clonotype was seen ten or more times. The J gene is TRBJ1-5, the V gene TRBV3-1; D gene uncertain. Trimming took 1 base from V and 6 from J, leaving 7 bases between them. CDR3 length: 13 residues. Germline values: CDR1 LGHDT, CDR2 YNNKEL (reference sequence). The CDR3 DNA reads as TGTGCCAGCAGCCAAGGGCACACTCAGCCCCAGCATTTT. Translation: CASSQGHTQPQHF.

Concerning this clonotype itself: This may be a read error, as it is one base from a much larger clone. This rearrangement joins TRBV11-2 to TRBJ1-1, with TRBD1 identical over 9 bases. CDR3 length equals 14 residues. The germline V gene encodes CDR1 SGHAT and CDR2 FQNNGV. V lost 7 bases and J lost 5; bases outside the gene matches: 8. The CDR3 nucleotides read TGTGCCAGCACCCTCACAGGGGGCAGGACTGAAGCTTTCTTT. This encodes CASTLTGGRTEAFF.

This chain joins TRBV29-1 and TRBJ1-4; 7 bases map to TRBD1. The V and J ends lost 7 bases and 0 bases, in that order; junction bases with no gene match: 11. Germline V gene lookup returns CDR1 SQVTM and CDR2 ANQGSEA. This CDR3 is built from 16 residues. The CDR3 reads CSAGRDRDATNEKLFF. CDR3 in DNA: TGCAGCGCTGGGCGGGACAGAGACGCAACTAATGAAAAACTGTTTTTT.

There are a few counts of this clonotype. The chain links TRBV7-9 to TRBJ2-4, with D possibly TRBD2 on 6 matching bases. The germline V gene encodes CDR1 SEHNR and CDR2 FQNEAQ (reference sequence). V shed 5 bases and J shed 0 bases, with 14 bases lying between them. This CDR3 has 16 amino acids. The CDR3 loop reads CASSPPGGLAKNIQYF. CDR3 in DNA: TGTGCCAGCAGCCCCCCCGGGGGTTTAGCCAAAAACATTCAGTACTTC.

The V and J genes are TRBV5-6 and TRBJ2-1; 12 bases agree with TRBD2. This CDR3 has 14 residues. The germline gives CDR1 SGHDT, CDR2 YYEEEE. J was trimmed by 8 bases and V by 5 bases; bases with no gene match: 5. Here the CDR3 DNA reads TGTGCCAGCAGTTCACTAGCGGGAGGTTATGAGCAGTTCTTC. Its protein product is CASSSLAGGYEQFF.

This chain joins TRBV6-7 and TRBJ1-5; 7 nucleotides align to TRBD1. TRBV6-7 is identified as an open reading frame with a role that is uncertain. The CDR3 is 18 amino acids. The trim removed 5 bases at V and 5 bases at J, leaving 18 bases unmatched. CDR3 region: CASSQLPRGRDNDQPQHF. In DNA form, the CDR3 reads TGTGCCAGCAGTCAACTACCGAGGGGGCGAGACAACGATCAGCCCCAGCATTTT.

This clonotype was observed many times. V gene TRBV4-2 combines with J gene TRBJ2-3, with D perhaps TRBD1 or TRBD2 (5 bases each). The V end was cut by 0 bases, the J end by 1 base, with 14 bases between. This CDR3 is built from 17 residues. In germline, CDR1 is LGHNA, CDR2 YNFKEQ. This CDR3 reads CASSQDLTGRGTDTQYF. Here the CDR3 DNA reads TGTGCCAGCAGCCAAGATCTTACGGGACGGGGCACAGATACGCAGTATTTT.

In this sample, this clonotype turned up a few times. This rearrangement joins TRBV5-1 to TRBJ2-7; the match to TRBD1 covers 10 bases. The V segment lost 1 base and the J segment 2 bases; nucleotides outside the gene matches: 3. Germline CDR1 is SGHRS and CDR2 is YFSETQ. This CDR3 is built from 15 residues. The CDR3 DNA follows: TGCGCCAGCAGCTTGCAGGGACAGGGGACCTACGAGCAGTACTTC. It codes for CASSLQGQGTYEQYF.

This clonotype was seen repeatedly, ten times or more. This sequence joins TRBV29-1 and TRBJ1-1; D remains unclear. The germline gives CDR1 SQVTM, CDR2 ANQGSEA. Between the trimmed V and J ends, which lost 7 bases and 10 bases, there was a span of 19 bases. The CDR3 spans 12 residues. CDR3 DNA sequence: TGCAGCGCCGCCTACCTTGGGGAGAGAGCTTTCTTT. Residues: CSAAYLGERAFF.

This clonotype occurred many times. The gene calls are TRBV7-2 and TRBJ2-1, with D unclear. This CDR3 contains 14 residues. V was pared by 5 bases and J by 2 bases, with 10 bases between. Germline values: CDR1 SGHTA, CDR2 FQGNSA. The CDR3 sequence: CASSPTAAYNEQFF. CDR3 nucleotide sequence: TGTGCCAGCAGCCCGACGGCAGCCTACAATGAGCAGTTCTTC.

In this sample, this clonotype turned up many times. The rearrangement uses TRBV19 and TRBJ1-2, with unresolved D. CDR1 and CDR2 (germline): LNHDA, SQIVND (reference sequence). V was shortened by 9 bases and J by 0 bases, with 14 bases between the two germline ends. The CDR3 extends over 14 amino acids. In DNA form, the CDR3 reads TGTGCCAGCACCGGGTCTCAAGCTAACTATGGCTACACCTTC. Protein sequence: CASTGSQANYGYTF.

The sample holds a few counts of this clonotype. The chain has TRBV5-1 and TRBJ2-3, with D hard to call. The CDR3 has 11 amino acids. The germline gives CDR1 SGHRS, CDR2 YFSETQ. The germline V and J ends were trimmed by 5 bases and 8 bases, with 9 bases remaining between them. This CDR3 reads CASSLEVTQYF. CDR3 sequence (DNA): TGCGCCAGCAGTTTAGAAGTTACGCAGTATTTT.

The table lists this clonotype with many counts. This chain uses TRBV7-2 with TRBJ1-2; 9 bases line up with TRBD1. This CDR3 comprises 13 residues. The V gene end was trimmed by 5 bases and the J gene end by 8 bases; junction bases not matched to a gene: 6. Germline CDR1 SGHTA, CDR2 FQGNSA. CDR3 in amino acids: CASSPGQGEGYTF. Written as DNA, the CDR3 is TGTGCCAGCAGCCCGGGACAGGGTGAGGGCTACACCTTC.

Remarks on this clonotype: A much larger clone differs by one base, so this may be a read error. The rearrangement uses TRBV29-1 and TRBJ1-2; TRBD1 matches at 7 bases. There are 16 residues in the CDR3. V shed 8 bases and J 2 bases; nucleotides not matched to a gene: 17. Germline values: CDR1 SQVTM, CDR2 ANQGSEA. The CDR3 loop reads CSTQWPGTAKNYGYTF. CDR3 coding DNA: TGCAGCACACAGTGGCCCGGGACAGCTAAAAACTATGGCTACACCTTC.

In the case of this clonotype: This could be a read error, since a much larger clone is one nucleotide away. The chain has TRBV24-1 and TRBJ2-7; 7 positions agree with TRBD2. This CDR3 comprises 13 residues. The germline V gene has CDR1 KGHDR and CDR2 SFDVKD. Trimming removed 9 bases from V and 1 base from J; junction bases left unmatched: 5. CDR3 residues: CATGGDLSYEQYF. The CDR3 DNA reads TGTGCCACCGGGGGGGACCTTTCCTACGAGCAGTACTTC.

This clonotype was observed at least ten times. The V call is TRBV20-1, the J call TRBJ2-2; TRBD2 matches 7 bases. This CDR3 comprises 15 residues. Germline V gene sequence: CDR1 DFQATT, CDR2 SNEGSKA (reference sequence). V trimming: 4 bases; J trimming: 4 bases; junction bases outside the gene matches: 9. The CDR3 here is CSATSREWITGELFF. Here the CDR3 DNA reads TGCAGTGCTACCTCGCGGGAGTGGATCACCGGGGAGCTGTTTTTT.

This clonotype has at least ten counts. The rearrangement links TRBV3-1 to TRBJ2-5, with D possibly matching TRBD1 (6 bases). V was clipped by 4 bases and J by 3 bases, with 9 bases between them. The CDR3 consists of 13 residues. Germline V gene data show CDR1 as LGHDT and CDR2 as YNNKEL (reference sequence). The CDR3 protein is CASSRSGEETQYF. The CDR3 bases are TGTGCCAGCAGCCGATCAGGGGAAGAGACCCAGTACTTC.

In this sample, this clonotype turned up many times. The chain is built from TRBV5-4 and TRBJ1-1, with D hard to call. The germline V gene encodes CDR1 SGHNT and CDR2 YYREEE (reference sequence). The length of the CDR3 is 14 residues. Trimming stripped 4 bases from V and 1 base from J, with 11 bases between. In DNA form, the CDR3 reads TGTGCCAGCAGCGGCCAGGACGGGAACACTGAAGCTTTCTTT. Protein: CASSGQDGNTEAFF. The whole variable domain, remainder taken from reference TRBV5-4 and TRBJ1-1, is ETGVTQSPTHLIKTRGQQVTLRCSSQSGHNTVSWYQQALGQGPQFIFQYYREEENGRGNFPPRFSGLQFPNYSSELNVNALELDDSALYLCASSGQDGNTEAFFGQGTRLTVV.

This clonotype has ten or more counts. The chain uses TRBV11-2 and TRBJ2-3; 7 bases agree with TRBD2. The V segment lost 1 base and the J segment 5 bases; nucleotides outside the gene matches: 3. The CDR3 is 14 residues long. Germline-derived CDR1 and CDR2 are SGHAT and FQNNGV. This CDR3 is CASSLGASGDTQYF. The CDR3 bases are TGTGCCAGCAGCTTAGGGGCTAGCGGAGATACGCAGTATTTT.

This clonotype was seen repeatedly, ten times or more. The chain carries TRBV20-1 and TRBJ2-1, with 7 bases lining up with TRBD2. The CDR3 has 14 amino acids. V lost 0 bases to trimming and J lost 5 bases; unmatched junction nucleotides: 4. Germline V CDR1 and CDR2: DFQATT, SNEGSKA (reference sequence). The CDR3 region has the DNA TGCAGTGCTAGAGACCCCCTAGCGGACAATGAGCAGTTCTTC. It codes for CSARDPLADNEQFF.